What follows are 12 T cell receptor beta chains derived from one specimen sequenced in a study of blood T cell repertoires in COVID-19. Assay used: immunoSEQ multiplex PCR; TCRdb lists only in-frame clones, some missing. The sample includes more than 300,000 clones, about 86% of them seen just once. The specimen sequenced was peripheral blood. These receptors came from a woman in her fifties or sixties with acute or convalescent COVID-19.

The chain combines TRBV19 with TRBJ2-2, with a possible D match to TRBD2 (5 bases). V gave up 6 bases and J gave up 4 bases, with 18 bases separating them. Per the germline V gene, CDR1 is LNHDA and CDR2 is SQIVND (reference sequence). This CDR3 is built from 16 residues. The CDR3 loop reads CASRPWQSGSTGELFF. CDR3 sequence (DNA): TGTGCCAGTAGGCCTTGGCAGTCGGGGAGCACCGGGGAGCTGTTTTTT.

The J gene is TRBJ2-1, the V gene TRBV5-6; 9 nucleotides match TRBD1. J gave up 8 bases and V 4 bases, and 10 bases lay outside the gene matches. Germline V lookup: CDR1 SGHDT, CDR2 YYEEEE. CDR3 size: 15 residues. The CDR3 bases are TGTGCCAGCAGCGCCGGGACAGGGATTTTCTATGAGCAGTTCTTC. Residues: CASSAGTGIFYEQFF.

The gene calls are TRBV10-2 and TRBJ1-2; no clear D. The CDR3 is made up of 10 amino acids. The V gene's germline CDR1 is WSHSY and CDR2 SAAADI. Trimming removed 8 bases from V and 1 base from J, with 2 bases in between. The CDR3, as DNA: TGCGCCAGCCGTAACTATGGCTACACCTTC. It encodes CASRNYGYTF.

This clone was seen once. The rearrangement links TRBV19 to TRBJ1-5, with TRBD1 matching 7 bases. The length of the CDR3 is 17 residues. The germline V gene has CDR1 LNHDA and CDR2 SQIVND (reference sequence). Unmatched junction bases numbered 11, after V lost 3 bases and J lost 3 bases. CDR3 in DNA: TGTGCCAGTAGTATCCTCCCCGGACAGGCCATCAATCAGCCCCAGCATTTT. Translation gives CASSILPGQAINQPQHF.

DNA for the CDR3: TGTGCCAGCTCCACGGGGGGGTACCAAGAGACCCAGTACTTC. Translation: CASSTGGYQETQYF. This chain uses TRBV7-2 with TRBJ2-5; 8 nucleotides line up with TRBD2. Germline V gene sequence: CDR1 SGHTA, CDR2 FQGNSA. V dropped 8 bases and J dropped 0; count of bases not matched to a gene: 5. The CDR3 covers 14 residues.

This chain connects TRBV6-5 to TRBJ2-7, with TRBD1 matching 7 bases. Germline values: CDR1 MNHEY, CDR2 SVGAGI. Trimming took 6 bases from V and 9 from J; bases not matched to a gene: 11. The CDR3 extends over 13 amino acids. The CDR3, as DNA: TGTGCCAGCAGCCGGAATGACAGGGCGAGGCAGTACTTC. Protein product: CASSRNDRARQYF.

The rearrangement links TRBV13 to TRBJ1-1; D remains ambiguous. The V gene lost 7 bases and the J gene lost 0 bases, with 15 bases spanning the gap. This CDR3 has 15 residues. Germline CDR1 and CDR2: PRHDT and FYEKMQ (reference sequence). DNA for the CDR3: TGTGCCAGCATCCATCGGGGAAGACTGAACACTGAAGCTTTCTTT. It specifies CASIHRGRLNTEAFF.

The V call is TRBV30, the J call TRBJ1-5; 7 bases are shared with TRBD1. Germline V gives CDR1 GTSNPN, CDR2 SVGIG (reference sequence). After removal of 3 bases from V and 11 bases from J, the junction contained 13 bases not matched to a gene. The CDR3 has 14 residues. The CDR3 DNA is TGTGCCTGGAGAGCCCAAGGACAGGCCCAGTCCCAGCATTTT. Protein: CAWRAQGQAQSQHF.

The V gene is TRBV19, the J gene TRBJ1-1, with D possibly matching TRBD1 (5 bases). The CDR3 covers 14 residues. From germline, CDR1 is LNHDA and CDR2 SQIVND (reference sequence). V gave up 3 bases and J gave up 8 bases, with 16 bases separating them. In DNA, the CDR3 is TGTGCCAGTAGTATTGCTCTTAGCAAGGGGGAAGCTTTCTTT. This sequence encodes CASSIALSKGEAFF.

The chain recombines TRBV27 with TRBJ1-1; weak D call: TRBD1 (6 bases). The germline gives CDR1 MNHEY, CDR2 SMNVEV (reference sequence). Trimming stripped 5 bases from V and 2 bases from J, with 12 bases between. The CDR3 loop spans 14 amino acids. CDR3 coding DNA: TGTGCCAGCAGTCCAAACAGGGTTAACACTGAAGCTTTCTTT. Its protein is CASSPNRVNTEAFF.

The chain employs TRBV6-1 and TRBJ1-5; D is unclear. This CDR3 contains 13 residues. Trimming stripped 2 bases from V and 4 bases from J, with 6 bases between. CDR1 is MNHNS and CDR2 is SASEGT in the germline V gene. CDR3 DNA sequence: TGTGCCAGCAGTGAAAGAGAGAATCAGCCCCAGCATTTT. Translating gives CASSERENQPQHF.

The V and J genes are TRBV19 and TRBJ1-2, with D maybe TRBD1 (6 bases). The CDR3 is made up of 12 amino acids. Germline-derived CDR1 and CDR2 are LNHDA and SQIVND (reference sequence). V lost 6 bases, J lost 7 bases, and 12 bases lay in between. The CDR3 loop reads CASRWGLGGYTF. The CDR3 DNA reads TGTGCCAGTAGATGGGGGCTCGGTGGCTACACCTTC.